This T cell receptor (beta chain) was profiled in a study of identical twins. Template switching supplied a universal primer site; unique molecular identifiers were carried on the cDNA. In TCRdb, the 5' RACE reads were re-called with MiXCR into one record per CDR3 protein. The sample consists of around 1.7 million distinct CDR3 sequences, about 30% of them appearing once. J gave up 0 bases and V 0 bases, and 3 bases lay outside the gene matches. The CDR3 is 15 amino acids. The germline V gene encodes CDR1 DFQATT and CDR2 SNEGSKA (reference sequence). Study-wide results and caveats: Potential partial confounding of zero-insertion analyses by invariant MAIT and iNKT cells was noted. Models predicted too little out-of-frame TCR alpha sharing in monozygotic twins.

This clonotype occurred a few times. Antigen specificity is unknown. The chain joins TRBV20-1 to TRBJ2-3, with 7 bases identical to TRBD2. The TCR sequence derives from a newborn girl in good health. Material: cord blood. The CDR3 is CSARESGVSTDTQYF. The CDR3 region has the DNA TGCAGTGCTAGAGAAAGCGGGGTTAGCACAGATACGCAGTATTTT.